This TCR beta chain was captured by sequencing in a study of identical twins. General study points: The study drew conclusions from cross-sectional statistical analysis, not from following the same donors. In beta out-of-frame sequences, the excess sharing between twins was weaker.

Template switching, a step in the protocol, added a universal primer site, and cDNA carried unique molecular identifiers. Via MiXCR, TCRdb re-called the 5' RACE reads, giving one row per CDR3 protein. This table has 1.5 million or so distinct CDR3 sequences, around a third appearing once. The CDR3 covers 14 residues. V was cut by 6 bases and J by 1 base, with 11 bases left in between. The table lists this clonotype with a count of one. Its target is not known. The chain has TRBV23-1 and TRBJ2-3; a possible D gene is TRBD1 (6 bases). TRBV23-1 is given ORF status, its function remaining uncertain. The sequencing sample was made of cord blood. The sequence was collected from a newborn girl in good health. The CDR3 bases are TGCGCCAGCAGAACGGACAGCCGCACAGATACGCAGTATTTT. Protein: CASRTDSRTDTQYF.